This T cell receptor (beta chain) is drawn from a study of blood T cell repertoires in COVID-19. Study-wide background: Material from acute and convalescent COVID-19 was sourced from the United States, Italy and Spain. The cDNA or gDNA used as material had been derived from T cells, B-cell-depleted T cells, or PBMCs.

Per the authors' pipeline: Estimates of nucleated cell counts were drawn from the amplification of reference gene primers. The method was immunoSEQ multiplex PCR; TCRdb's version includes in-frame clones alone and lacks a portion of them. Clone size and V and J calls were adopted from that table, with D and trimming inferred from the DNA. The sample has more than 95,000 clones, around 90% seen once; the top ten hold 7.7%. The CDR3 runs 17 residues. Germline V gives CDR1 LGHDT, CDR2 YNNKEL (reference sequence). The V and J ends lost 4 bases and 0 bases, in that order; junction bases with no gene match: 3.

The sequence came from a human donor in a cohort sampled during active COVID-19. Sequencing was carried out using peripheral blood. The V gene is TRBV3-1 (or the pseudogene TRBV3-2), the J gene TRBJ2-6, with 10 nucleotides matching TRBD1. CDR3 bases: TGTGCCAGCAGCCGCCGGGACAGGGGCTCTGGGGCCAACGTCCTGACTTTC. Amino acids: CASSRRDRGSGANVLTF.